This TCR beta chain appears in the sequencing data of a study of cytomegalovirus exposure and HLA in healthy donors. Broader study findings: The authors enumerated over 150 TCR beta chains as linked to cytomegalovirus.

Clones were read by immunoSEQ multiplex PCR, and TCRdb kept only the in-frame ones, dropping some. The repertoire holds about 160,000 clones, less than 90% seen once, with around 2.4% in the top ten. The CDR3 extends over 16 amino acids. Deletions cut 1 base from V and 1 base from J, with 13 bases between. Germline CDR1 and CDR2: MGHRA and YSYEKL. This clone was picked up a small number of times. Its antigen is unknown. This TCR was recovered from a woman under 30 in good health and CMV-seronegative. The gene calls are TRBV4-1 and TRBJ2-5, with D maybe TRBD1 (6 bases). Sequenced sample: PBMCs. The DNA for the CDR3 is TGCGCCAGCAGCCAAGCGGGCAGGGGAACCCAAGAGACCCAGTACTTC. Translating it yields CASSQAGRGTQETQYF.